Included here is one T cell receptor beta chain sequence, with context. The data were taken from a study of cytotoxic CD8 clonotypes in ibrutinib-treated CLL. Libraries were prepared by immunoSEQ multiplex PCR; TCRdb keeps only in-frame clonotypes and omits some of them. Of 190,000 or so clones in the sample, around three quarters are singletons; the top ten hold around an eighth. V was cut by 7 bases and J by 2 bases, with 19 bases left in between. From germline, CDR1 is MDHEN and CDR2 SYDVKM. The CDR3 contains 16 residues. The sample was PBMCs, taken after 24 months of ibrutinib treatment. V usage is TRBV28 and J usage is TRBJ2-3; tentatively, D is TRBD1 (6 bases). The origin of this receptor is a human donor with chronic lymphocytic leukemia. CDR3 bases: TGTGCCAGCAAGGGGGTAGGTGGGGATCACACAGATACGCAGTATTTT. Its protein product is CASKGVGGDHTDTQYF. Full variable domain (outside the CDR3, taken from reference TRBV28 and TRBJ2-3): DVKVTQSSRYLVKRTGEKVFLECVQDMDHENMFWYRQDPGLGLRLIYFSYDVKMKEKGDIPEGYSVSREKKERFSLILESASTNQTSMYLCASKGVGGDHTDTQYFGPGTRLTVL.